The T cell receptor beta chain described here comes from a study of T cells in Graves' hyperthyroidism and ophthalmopathy. General study points: Expanded thyroid clonotypes (above 0.001) were mostly also found in blood. A model of 13 V-J features distinguished ophthalmopathy from stable hyperthyroidism.

TCR beta CDR3 sequences were amplified from RNA transcripts. The TCR CDR3 first-round RT-PCR relied on the HTBI primer set. TCRdb recomputed calls from the multiplex PCR reads with MiXCR, one row per CDR3 protein. The table lists around 100,000 distinct CDR3 sequences, about 45% of them singletons, with roughly 25% in the top ten. This clonotype was found many times. Its specificity is unknown. Germline V gene lookup returns CDR1 LGHDT and CDR2 YNNKEL (reference sequence). V dropped 3 bases and J dropped 11 bases, with 10 bases sitting between them. The CDR3 is 11 residues long. Sample: blood. The sequence was collected from a man aged 40-49 years with Graves' hyperthyroidism. This sequence joins TRBV3-1 and TRBJ2-5; perhaps TRBD2 as D (6 bases). The CDR3 here is CASSQIAEQYF. For the CDR3, the DNA is TGTGCCAGCAGCCAGATAGCGGAACAGTACTTC.